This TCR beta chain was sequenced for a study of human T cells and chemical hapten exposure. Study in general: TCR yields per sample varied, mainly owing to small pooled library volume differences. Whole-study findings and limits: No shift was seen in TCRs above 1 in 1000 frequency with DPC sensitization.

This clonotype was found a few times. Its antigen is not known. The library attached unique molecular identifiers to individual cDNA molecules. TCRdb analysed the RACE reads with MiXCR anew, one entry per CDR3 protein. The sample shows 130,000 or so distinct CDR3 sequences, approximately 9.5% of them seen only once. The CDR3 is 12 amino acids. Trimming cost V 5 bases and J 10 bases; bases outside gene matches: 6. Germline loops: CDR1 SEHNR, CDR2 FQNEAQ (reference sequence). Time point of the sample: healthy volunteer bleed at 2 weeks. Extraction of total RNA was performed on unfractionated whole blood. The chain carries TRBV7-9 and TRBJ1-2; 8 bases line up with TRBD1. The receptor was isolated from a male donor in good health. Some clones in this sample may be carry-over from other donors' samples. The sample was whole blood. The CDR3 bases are TGTGCCAGCAGCCCTGGACAGGGCCCCTACACCTTC. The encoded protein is CASSPGQGPYTF.